The rows below give T cell receptor beta chains drawn from one sample of a study of cytomegalovirus exposure and HLA in healthy donors. TCRdb's copy holds only in-frame clones and misses some; the assay was immunoSEQ multiplex PCR. The table gives about 130,000 clones; the top ten clones make up approximately 1.7% of it. Specimen: PBMCs. Receptors originate from a man aged 18 to 29 in good health and CMV-seronegative. Both conserved end residues are part of each CDR3. Each record gives: CDR3 length, J gene, V gene, D gene, CDR3 DNA, CDR3 protein. D genes are given only for firm matches.

16 TRBJ2-2 TRBV13 TRBD2 TGTGCCAGCAGCTTACTAGCGGGGACGAACACCGGGGAGCTGTTTTTT CASSLLAGTNTGELFF
10 TRBJ1-1 TRBV29-1 . TGCAGCGTTGCAGGGTACCAAGCTTTCTTT CSVAGYQAFF
14 TRBJ2-7 TRBV7-8 TRBD1 TGTGCCAGCAGCCCGACAGGGGTCTCCTACGAGCAGTACTTC CASSPTGVSYEQYF
17 TRBJ2-5 TRBV2 TRBD2 TGTGCCAGCAGTGATCTAGCGGGAGGGCCATCGGGAGAGACCCAGTACTTC CASSDLAGGPSGETQYF
16 TRBJ2-3 TRBV7-3 TRBD2 TGTGCCAGCAGCTCTTTAGCGGGGGGGGCCACAGATACGCAGTATTTT CASSSLAGGATDTQYF
13 TRBJ2-1 TRBV6-6 . TGTGCCAGCACAGGGCAGACCTACAATGAGCAGTTCTTC CASTGQTYNEQFF
14 TRBJ2-2 TRBV7-2 . TGTGCCAGCAGCTTAGACCTAGGGGGCGGGGAGCTGTTTTTT CASSLDLGGGELFF
15 TRBJ1-1 TRBV6-1 TRBD1 TGTGCCAGCAGTGTAGATGCAGGGGGGCAGGGCGAAGCTTTCTTT CASSVDAGGQGEAFF
19 TRBJ2-3 TRBV4-2 TRBD2 TGTGCCAGCAGCCCCGGGACTAGCGGGAGGGTTTCCCCCACAGATACGCAGTATTTT CASSPGTSGRVSPTDTQYF
14 TRBJ1-1 TRBV30 . TGTGCCTGGAGTGTACGAACAGTTGGCACTGAAGCTTTCTTT CAWSVRTVGTEAFF
16 TRBJ1-5 TRBV28 . TGTGCCAGCAGTTTTTCTGGAGGATATAGCAATCAGCCCCAGCATTTT CASSFSGGYSNQPQHF
17 TRBJ1-1 TRBV5-4 . TGTGCCAGCAGCCGAGGACAGTCAACCCCTATGAACACTGAAGCTTTCTTT CASSRGQSTPMNTEAFF
13 TRBJ1-1 TRBV11-3 TRBD1 TGTGCCAGCAGCCGACAGGGTGGCACTGAAGCTTTCTTT CASSRQGGTEAFF
13 TRBJ1-4 TRBV28 . TGTGCCAGCAGTTCACGACAGGTTGAGAAACTGTTTTTT CASSSRQVEKLFF
15 TRBJ2-3 TRBV28 . TGTGCCAGCAGTTTTAGCTCTGTCGGAACAGATACGCAGTATTTT CASSFSSVGTDTQYF
16 TRBJ2-7 TRBV4-3 TRBD1 TGCGCCAGCAGCCAGAAAAGGACAGGGGTCTCCTACGAGCAGTACTTC CASSQKRTGVSYEQYF
14 TRBJ1-5 TRBV6-6 . TGTGCCAGCAACCCAGGGAATAGCAATCAGCCCCAGCATTTT CASNPGNSNQPQHF
15 TRBJ1-1 TRBV2 . TGTGCCAGCAGGAAGTTGACAGGCCGGAACACTGAAGCTTTCTTT CASRKLTGRNTEAFF
15 TRBJ1-1 TRBV7-3 . TGTGCCAGCAGCCCCCGGGGGGGAGGGAACACTGAAGCTTTCTTT CASSPRGGGNTEAFF
13 TRBJ2-1 TRBV18 . TGTGCCAGCTCATCCGGACAGTACAATGAGCAGTTCTTC CASSSGQYNEQFF
11 TRBJ1-2 TRBV5-3 . TGTGCCAGAAGCTCGGGGGGTGGCTACACCTTC CARSSGGGYTF
14 TRBJ2-7 TRBV7-2 . TGTGCCAGCAGCCCCCCAGCAGGTACATACGAGCAGTACTTC CASSPPAGTYEQYF
13 TRBJ1-3 TRBV7-6 . TGTGCCAGCAGCCCGCAACTTGGAAACACCATATATTTT CASSPQLGNTIYF
18 TRBJ2-3 TRBV7-8 TRBD2 TGTGCCAGCAGCTTACAAGGCGGGGGGGGCCTTAGCACAGATACGCAGTATTTT CASSLQGGGGLSTDTQYF
15 TRBJ2-7 TRBV11-2 . TGTGCCAGCAGCTTAGATGGGGGCAGGGTATACGAGCAGTACTTC CASSLDGGRVYEQYF
13 TRBJ2-1 TRBV5-4 TRBD2 TGTGCCAGCAGCTTCGGACTAGCGGGCCAGGAGTTCTTC CASSFGLAGQEFF
15 TRBJ1-1 TRBV7-9 . TGTGCCAGCAGCTTAGCACAGACCTTGGCAACTGAAGCTTTCTTT CASSLAQTLATEAFF
11 TRBJ2-7 TRBV28 . TGTGCCAGCAAAACCCCCGGCGAGCAGTACTTC CASKTPGEQYF
15 TRBJ1-1 TRBV7-9 TRBD1 TGTGCCAGCAGCCGGACGGACAGGGTAAACACTGAAGCTTTCTTT CASSRTDRVNTEAFF
15 TRBJ2-7 TRBV4-3 . TGCGCCAGCAGCCAAGATGTTAGCGATGGATACGAGCAGTACTTC CASSQDVSDGYEQYF
13 TRBJ2-7 TRBV30 TRBD2 TGTGCCTCGGGATCTACAGGCGGGGGGGAGCAGTACTTC CASGSTGGGEQYF